Sequencing of this T cell receptor (beta chain) was carried out in a study of neurological immune-mediated disorders. As healthy controls, volunteers from a blood bank in Maryland, USA, were used. The study built unsorted libraries from 2 million PBMCs kept at -80 C. This clonotype has a count of ten or more. In germline, CDR1 is SQVTM, CDR2 ANQGSEA. This CDR3 has 12 residues. V dropped 4 bases and J dropped 1 base, with 8 bases sitting between them. The cDNA was produced through 5'RACE with 10-nucleotide random UMIs. TCRdb processed the 5' RACE reads anew with MiXCR; each CDR3 protein has one entry. The data contain tens of thousands of distinct CDR3 sequences, over 9% of them singletons.

V usage is TRBV29-1 and J usage is TRBJ2-7; D remains ambiguous. The sample taken for sequencing was PBMCs. The TCR comes from a man between 40 and 49 years old in good health. The CDR3 spells CSVVAASYEQYF. The CDR3 DNA follows: TGCAGCGTTGTGGCGGCTTCCTACGAGCAGTACTTC.